This T cell receptor (beta chain) comes out of a study of blood T cell repertoires in COVID-19 (dated by TCRdb to 2020 to 2022). Regarding the study in general: The collaborator samples originated in the United States, Italy and Spain and spanned the acute and convalescent phases of COVID-19. The prospective study material was composed of cDNA or gDNA derived from T cells, B-cell-depleted T cells, or PBMCs. Subjects who had been exposed to COVID-19, were actively infected with it, or had recovered from it provided the deeply sampled blood TCRbeta repertoires that made up the dataset. A freely available public database, intended as a resource for researchers studying the immune response to SARS-CoV-2, is where the repertoires were released. Samples came from the ongoing ImmuneRACE study (first 160 participants) plus 1,254 subjects from 6 global collaborators. Nearly every sample came with metadata listing a de-identified subject ID, COVID-19 status, age in years and sex. Where available, HLA class I and class II types were taken from metadata supplied by the sample provider and were not determined by assay-based typing.

The investigation overall reported the following: The quantity of clinical and demographic metadata differed by source and by participant and was supplied without curation.

The immunoSEQ Assay, a bias-controlled multiplex PCR, was used to amplify TCRbeta CDR3 regions from genomic DNA. Per the original workflow: Nucleated cell counts per sample were estimated from amplification of reference gene primers within the assay. To quantify the absolute abundance of each unique TCRbeta CDR3 rearrangement, sequence reads were collapsed and filtered. For each sample, productive Simpson clonality was calculated by taking the square root of Simpson's diversity index across productive rearrangements. Here the immuneACCESS table is served through TCRdb, limited to in-frame sequences with V and J called. Missing clones are a known gap in these copies; in checked studies unresolved V genes cover under half, and the rest lacks a known reason. The V and J calls and clone size come from that table; D and trimming were worked out from the DNA. This sample lists 150,000 to 200,000 clones; 80% to 85% were detected once. Of the sample, roughly 2.6% is held by the ten largest clones.

Concerning this clone itself: What this receptor recognizes is not known. Per-base qualities were not stored, and no clone one base away is much larger.

From its cysteine to its phenylalanine, the CDR3 spans 15 amino acids. Of all the DNA, just the CDR3 is kept, 45 bases in frame from base 1. Per the germline V gene, SGDLS is the CDR1 and YYNGEE is the CDR2. Trimming removed 2 bases from V and 3 bases from J, leaving 11 bases between the germline ends. Collaborating institutions collected whole blood in K2EDTA tubes following their own protocols. For TCRbeta analysis, collaborators shipped samples as frozen whole blood, isolated PBMCs, or DNA extracted from either of those sample types. The receptor's source is a human donor with acute or convalescent COVID-19. The donor label of this sample is uncertain. The rearranged segments are TRBV9 and TRBJ2-2, and TRBD2 may be the D gene, going by 6 matching bases. Sequenced sample: peripheral blood. The DNA reads as follows: TGTGCCAGCAGCGTGGGACTTAGCGACACCGGGGAGCTGTTTTTT. The translation is CASSVGLSDTGELFF.